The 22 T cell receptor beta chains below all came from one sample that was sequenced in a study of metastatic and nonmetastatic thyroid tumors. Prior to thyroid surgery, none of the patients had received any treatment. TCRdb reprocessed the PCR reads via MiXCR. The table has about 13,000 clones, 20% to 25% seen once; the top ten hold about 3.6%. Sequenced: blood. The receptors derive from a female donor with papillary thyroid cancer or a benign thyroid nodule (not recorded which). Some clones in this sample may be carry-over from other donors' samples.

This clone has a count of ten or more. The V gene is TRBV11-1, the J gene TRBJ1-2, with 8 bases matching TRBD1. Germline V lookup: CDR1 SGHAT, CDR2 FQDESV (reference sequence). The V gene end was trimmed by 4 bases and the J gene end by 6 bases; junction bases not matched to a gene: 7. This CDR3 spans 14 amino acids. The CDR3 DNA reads TGTGCCAGCAGCTATGGACAGGGTATCGATGGCTACACCTTC. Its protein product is CASSYGQGIDGYTF.

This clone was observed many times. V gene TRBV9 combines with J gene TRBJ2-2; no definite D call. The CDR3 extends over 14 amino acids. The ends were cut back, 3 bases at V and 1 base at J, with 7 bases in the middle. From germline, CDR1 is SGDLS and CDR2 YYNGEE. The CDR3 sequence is CASSGDLNTGELFF. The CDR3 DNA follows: TGTGCCAGCAGCGGAGACTTGAACACCGGGGAGCTGTTTTTT.

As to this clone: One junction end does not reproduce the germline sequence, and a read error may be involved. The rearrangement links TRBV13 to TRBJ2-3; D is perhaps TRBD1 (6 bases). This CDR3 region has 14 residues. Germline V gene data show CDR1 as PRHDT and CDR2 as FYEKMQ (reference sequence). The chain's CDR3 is CASSSRGRTDTHYF. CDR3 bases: TGTGCCAGCAGCTCCAGGGGTCGCACAGATACGCATTATTTT.

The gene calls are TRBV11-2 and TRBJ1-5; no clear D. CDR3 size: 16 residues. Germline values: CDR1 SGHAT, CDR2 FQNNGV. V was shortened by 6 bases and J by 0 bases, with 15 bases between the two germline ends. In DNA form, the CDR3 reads TGTGCCAGCAGACTCCGGGGAGGAAATAGCAATCAGCCCCAGCATTTT. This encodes CASRLRGGNSNQPQHF.

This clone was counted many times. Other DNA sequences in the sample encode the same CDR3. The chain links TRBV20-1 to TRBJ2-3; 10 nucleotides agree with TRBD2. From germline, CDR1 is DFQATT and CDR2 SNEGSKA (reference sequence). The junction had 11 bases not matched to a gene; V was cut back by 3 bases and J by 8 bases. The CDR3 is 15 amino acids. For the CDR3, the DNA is TGCAGTGCTAGTCCACTAGCGGGATTAAAGGGTACGCAGTATTTT. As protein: CSASPLAGLKGTQYF.

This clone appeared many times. In nucleotides, the CDR3 is TGCAGTGTCGCAGGAAGGGACAGGAGTCAGCCCCAGCATTTT. It is translated as CSVAGRDRSQPQHF. The chain employs TRBV20-1 and TRBJ1-5; 8 positions match TRBD1. Unmatched junction bases numbered 11, after V lost 7 bases and J lost 6 bases. Per germline, CDR1 DFQATT and CDR2 SNEGSKA (reference sequence). The CDR3 covers 14 residues.

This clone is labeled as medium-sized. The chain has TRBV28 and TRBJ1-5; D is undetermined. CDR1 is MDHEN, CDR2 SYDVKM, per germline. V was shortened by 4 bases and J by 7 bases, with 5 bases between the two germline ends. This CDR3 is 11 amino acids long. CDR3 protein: CASSYRQPQHF. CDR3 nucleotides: TGTGCCAGCAGTTATAGGCAGCCCCAGCATTTT.

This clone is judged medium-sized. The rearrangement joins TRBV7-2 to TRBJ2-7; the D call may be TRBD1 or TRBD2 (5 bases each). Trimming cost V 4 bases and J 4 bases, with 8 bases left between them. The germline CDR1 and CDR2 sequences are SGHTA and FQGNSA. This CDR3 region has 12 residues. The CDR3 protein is CASSSGPYEQYF. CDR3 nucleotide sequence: TGTGCCAGCAGCTCGGGACCGTACGAGCAGTACTTC.

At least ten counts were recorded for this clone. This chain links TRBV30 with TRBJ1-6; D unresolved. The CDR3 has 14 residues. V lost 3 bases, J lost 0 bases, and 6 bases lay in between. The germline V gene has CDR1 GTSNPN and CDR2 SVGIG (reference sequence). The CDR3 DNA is TGTGCCTGGAGGGAAAGCTCCTATAATTCACCCCTCCACTTT. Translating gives CAWRESSYNSPLHF. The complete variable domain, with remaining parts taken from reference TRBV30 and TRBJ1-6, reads SQTIHQWPATLVQPVGSPLSLECTVEGTSNPNLYWYRQAAGRGLQLLFYSVGIGQISSEVPQNLSASRPQDRQFILSSKKLLLSDSGFYLCAWRESSYNSPLHFGNGTRLTVT.

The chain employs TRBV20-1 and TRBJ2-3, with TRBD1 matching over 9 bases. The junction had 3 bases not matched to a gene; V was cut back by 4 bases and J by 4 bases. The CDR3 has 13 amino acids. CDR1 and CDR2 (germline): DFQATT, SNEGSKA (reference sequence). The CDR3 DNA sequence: TGCAGTGCTACGGGACAGGGTGCAGATACGCAGTATTTT. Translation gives CSATGQGADTQYF.

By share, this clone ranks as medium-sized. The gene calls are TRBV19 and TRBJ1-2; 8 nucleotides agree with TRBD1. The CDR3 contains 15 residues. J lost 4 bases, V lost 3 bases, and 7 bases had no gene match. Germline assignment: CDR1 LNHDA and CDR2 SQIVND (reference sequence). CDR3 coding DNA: TGTGCCAGTAGTATCCAGGACAGGGTTTCCTATGGCTACACCTTC. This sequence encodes CASSIQDRVSYGYTF.

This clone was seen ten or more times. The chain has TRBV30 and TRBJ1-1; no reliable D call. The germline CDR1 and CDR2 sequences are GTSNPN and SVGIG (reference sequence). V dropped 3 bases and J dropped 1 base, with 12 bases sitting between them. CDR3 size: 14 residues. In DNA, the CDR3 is TGTGCCTGGAGACAGTTTAGTCGGAACACTGAAGCTTTCTTT. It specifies CAWRQFSRNTEAFF.

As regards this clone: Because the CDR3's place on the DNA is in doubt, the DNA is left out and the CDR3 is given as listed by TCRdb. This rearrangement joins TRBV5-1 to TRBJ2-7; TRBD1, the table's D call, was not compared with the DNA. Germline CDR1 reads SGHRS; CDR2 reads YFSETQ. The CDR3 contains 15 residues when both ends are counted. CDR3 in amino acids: CASSLGSAPGYEQYF.

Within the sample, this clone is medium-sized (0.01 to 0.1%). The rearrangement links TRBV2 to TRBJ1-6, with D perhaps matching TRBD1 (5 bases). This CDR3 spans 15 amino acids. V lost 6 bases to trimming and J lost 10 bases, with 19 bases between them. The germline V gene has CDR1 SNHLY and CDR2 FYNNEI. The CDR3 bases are TGTGCCAGCAGGGATCCGACAGTAGCTAAATCACCCCTCCACTTT. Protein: CASRDPTVAKSPLHF.

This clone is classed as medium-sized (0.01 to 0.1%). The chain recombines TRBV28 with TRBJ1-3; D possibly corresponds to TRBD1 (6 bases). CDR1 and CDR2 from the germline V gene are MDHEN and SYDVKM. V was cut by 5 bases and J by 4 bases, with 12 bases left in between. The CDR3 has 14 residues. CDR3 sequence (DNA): TGTGCCAGCAGTACCCTCCAGGGGGGAAACACCATATATTTT. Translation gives CASSTLQGGNTIYF.

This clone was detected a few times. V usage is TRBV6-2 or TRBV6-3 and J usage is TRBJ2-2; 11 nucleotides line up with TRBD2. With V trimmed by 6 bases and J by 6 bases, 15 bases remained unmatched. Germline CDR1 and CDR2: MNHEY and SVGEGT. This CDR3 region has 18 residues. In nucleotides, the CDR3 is TGTGCCAGCAGACGGGGACTAGCGGATTGGGGGTCTTCCGGGGAGCTGTTTTTT. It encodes CASRRGLADWGSSGELFF.

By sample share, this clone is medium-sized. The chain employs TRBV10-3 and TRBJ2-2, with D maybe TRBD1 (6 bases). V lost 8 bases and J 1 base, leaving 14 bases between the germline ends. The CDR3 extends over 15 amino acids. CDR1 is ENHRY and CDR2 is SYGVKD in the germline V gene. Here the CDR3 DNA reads TGTGCCATCCGCTGGGACACCCAGAACACCGGGGAGCTGTTTTTT. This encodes CAIRWDTQNTGELFF.

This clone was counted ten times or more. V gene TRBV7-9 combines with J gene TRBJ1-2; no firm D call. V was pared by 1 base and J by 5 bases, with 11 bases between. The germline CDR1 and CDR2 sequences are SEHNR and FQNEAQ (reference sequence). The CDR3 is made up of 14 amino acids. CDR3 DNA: TGTGCCAGCAGCTTAGTTTCCGTAATGTATGGCTACACCTTC. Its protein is CASSLVSVMYGYTF.

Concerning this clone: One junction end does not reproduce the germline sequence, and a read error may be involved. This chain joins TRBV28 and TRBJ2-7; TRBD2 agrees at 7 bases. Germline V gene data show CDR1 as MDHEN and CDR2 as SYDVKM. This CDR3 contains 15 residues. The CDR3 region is CASSLPGGYSSEPYF. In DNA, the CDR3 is TGTGCCAGCAGCCTCCCGGGGGGATATTCCTCCGAGCCGTACTTC.

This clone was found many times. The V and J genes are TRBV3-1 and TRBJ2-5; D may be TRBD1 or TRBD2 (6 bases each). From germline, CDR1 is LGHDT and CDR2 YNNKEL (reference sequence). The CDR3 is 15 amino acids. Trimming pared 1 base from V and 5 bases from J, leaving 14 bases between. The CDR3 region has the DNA TGTGCCAGCAGCCAAGCCAGGGGCGCGGGGGAGACCCAGTACTTC. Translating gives CASSQARGAGETQYF.

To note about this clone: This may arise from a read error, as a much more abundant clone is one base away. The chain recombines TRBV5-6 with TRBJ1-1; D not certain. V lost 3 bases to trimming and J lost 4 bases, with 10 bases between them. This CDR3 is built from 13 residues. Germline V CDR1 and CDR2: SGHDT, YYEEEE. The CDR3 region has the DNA TGTGCCAGCAGCTGTACCGGGGTCACTGAAGCTTTCTTT. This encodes CASSCTGVTEAFF.

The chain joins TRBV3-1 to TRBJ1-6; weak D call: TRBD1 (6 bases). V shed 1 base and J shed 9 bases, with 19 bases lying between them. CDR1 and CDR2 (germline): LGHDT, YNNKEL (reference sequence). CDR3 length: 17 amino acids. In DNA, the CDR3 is TGTGCCAGCAGCCAAGTACAGGGTAATCGCAATAGTTCACCCCTCCACTTT. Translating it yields CASSQVQGNRNSSPLHF.